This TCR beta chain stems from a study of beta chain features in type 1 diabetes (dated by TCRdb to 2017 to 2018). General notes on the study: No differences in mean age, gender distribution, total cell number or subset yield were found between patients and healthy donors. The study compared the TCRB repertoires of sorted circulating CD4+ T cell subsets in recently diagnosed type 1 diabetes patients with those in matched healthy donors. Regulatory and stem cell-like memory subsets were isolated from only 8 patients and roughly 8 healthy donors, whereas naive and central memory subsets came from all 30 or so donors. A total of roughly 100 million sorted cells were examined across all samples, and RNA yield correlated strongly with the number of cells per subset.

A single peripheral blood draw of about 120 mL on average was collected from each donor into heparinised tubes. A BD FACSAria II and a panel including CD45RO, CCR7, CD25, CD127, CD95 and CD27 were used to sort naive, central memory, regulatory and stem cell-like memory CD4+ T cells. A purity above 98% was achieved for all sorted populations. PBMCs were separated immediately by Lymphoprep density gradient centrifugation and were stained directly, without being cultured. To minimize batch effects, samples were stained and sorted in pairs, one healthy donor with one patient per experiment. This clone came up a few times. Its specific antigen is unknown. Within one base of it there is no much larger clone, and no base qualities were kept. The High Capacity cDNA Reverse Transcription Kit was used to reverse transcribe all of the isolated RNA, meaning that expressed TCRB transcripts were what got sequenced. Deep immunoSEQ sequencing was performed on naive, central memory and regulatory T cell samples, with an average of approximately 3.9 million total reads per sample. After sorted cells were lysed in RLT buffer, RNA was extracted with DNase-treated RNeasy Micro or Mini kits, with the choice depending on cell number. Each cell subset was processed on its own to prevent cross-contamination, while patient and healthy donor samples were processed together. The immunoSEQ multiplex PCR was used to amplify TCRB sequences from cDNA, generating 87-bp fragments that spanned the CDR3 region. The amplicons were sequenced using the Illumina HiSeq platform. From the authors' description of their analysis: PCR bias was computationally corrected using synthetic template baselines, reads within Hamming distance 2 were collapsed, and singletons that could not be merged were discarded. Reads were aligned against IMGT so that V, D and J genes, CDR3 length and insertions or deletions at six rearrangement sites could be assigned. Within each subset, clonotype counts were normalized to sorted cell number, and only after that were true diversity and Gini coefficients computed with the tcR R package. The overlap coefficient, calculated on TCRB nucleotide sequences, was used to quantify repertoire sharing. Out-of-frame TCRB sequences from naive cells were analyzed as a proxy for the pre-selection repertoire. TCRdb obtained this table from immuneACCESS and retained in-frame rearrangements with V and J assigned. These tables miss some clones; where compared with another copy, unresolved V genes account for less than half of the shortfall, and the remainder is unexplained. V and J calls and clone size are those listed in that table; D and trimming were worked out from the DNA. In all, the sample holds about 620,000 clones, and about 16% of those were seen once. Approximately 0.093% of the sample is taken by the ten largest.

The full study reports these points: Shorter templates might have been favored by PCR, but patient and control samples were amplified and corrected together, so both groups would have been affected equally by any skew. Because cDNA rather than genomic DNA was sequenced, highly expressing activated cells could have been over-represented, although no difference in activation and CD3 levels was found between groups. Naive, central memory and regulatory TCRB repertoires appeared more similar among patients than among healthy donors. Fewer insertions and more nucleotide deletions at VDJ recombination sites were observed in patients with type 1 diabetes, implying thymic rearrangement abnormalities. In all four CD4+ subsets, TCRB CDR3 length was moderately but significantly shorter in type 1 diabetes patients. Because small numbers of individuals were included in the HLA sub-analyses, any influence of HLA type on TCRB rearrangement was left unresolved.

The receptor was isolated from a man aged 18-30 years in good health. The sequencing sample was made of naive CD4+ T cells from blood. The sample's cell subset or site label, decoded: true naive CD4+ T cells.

The DNA sequence follows: TGCGCCAGCAGCTTGGGAGACAGGGGTGGCTATGGCTACACCTTC. Translated, it gives CASSLGDRGGYGYTF. This chain joins TRBV5-1 to TRBJ1-2; TRBD1 agrees with 8 junctional bases. CDR1 and CDR2 (SGHRS, YFSETQ) derive from the germline V gene. Clipping removes 0 bases from V and 4 bases from J, with 5 as the unmatched junction base count. Counted from cysteine to phenylalanine, this CDR3 has 15 amino acids. Only CDR3 DNA is held: 45 bases, read in frame from base 1.